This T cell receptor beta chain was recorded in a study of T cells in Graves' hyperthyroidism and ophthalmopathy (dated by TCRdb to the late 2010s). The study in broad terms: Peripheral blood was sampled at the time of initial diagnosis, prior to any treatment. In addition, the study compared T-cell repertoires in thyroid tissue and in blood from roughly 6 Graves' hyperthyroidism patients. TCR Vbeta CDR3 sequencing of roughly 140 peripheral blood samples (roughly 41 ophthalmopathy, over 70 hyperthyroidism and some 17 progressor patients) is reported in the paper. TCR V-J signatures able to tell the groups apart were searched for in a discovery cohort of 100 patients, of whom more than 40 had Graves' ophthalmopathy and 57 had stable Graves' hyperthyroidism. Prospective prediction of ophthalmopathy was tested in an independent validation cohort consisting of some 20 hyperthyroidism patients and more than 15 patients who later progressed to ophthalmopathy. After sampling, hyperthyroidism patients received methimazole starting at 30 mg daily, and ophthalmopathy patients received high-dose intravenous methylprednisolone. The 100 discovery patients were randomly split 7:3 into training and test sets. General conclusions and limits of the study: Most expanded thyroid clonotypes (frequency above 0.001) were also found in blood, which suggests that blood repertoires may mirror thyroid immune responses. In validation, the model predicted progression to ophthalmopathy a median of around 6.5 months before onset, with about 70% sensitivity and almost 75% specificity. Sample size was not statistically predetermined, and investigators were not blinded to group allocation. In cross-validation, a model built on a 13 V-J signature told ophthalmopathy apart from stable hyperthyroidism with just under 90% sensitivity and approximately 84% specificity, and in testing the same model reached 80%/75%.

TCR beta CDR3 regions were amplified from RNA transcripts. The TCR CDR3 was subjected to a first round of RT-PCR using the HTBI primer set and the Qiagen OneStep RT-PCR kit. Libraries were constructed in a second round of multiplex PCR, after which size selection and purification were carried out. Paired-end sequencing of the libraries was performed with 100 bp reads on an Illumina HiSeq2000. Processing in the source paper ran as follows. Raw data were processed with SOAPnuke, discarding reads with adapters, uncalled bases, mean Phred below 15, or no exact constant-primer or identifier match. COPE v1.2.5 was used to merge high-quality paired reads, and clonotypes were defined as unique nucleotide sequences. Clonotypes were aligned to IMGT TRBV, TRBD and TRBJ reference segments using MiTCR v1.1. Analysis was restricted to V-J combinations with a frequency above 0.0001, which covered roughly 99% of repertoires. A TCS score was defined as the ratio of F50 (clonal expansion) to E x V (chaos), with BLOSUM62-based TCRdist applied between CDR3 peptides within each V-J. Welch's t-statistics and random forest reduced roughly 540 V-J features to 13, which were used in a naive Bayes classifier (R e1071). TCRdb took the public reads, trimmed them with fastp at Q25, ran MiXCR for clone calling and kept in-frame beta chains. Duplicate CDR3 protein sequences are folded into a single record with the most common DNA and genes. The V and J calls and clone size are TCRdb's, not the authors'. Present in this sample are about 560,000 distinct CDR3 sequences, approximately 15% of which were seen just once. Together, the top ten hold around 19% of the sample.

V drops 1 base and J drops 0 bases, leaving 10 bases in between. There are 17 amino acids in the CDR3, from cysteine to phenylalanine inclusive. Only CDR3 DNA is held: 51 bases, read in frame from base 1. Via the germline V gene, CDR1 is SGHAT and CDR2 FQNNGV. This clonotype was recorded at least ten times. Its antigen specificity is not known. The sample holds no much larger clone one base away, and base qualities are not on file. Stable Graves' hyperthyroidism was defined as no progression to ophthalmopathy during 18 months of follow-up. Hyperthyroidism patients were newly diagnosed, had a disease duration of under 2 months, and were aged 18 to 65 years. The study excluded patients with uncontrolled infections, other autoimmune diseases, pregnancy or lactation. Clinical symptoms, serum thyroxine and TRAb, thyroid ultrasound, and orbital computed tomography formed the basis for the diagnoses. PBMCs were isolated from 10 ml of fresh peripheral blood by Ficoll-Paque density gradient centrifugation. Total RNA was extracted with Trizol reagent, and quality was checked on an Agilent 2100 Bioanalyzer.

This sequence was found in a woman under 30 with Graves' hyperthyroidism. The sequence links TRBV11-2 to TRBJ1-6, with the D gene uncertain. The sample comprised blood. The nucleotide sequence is TGTGCCAGCAGCTTAGTGGAGGCGAGCTCCTATAATTCACCCCTCCACTTT. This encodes CASSLVEASSYNSPLHF.